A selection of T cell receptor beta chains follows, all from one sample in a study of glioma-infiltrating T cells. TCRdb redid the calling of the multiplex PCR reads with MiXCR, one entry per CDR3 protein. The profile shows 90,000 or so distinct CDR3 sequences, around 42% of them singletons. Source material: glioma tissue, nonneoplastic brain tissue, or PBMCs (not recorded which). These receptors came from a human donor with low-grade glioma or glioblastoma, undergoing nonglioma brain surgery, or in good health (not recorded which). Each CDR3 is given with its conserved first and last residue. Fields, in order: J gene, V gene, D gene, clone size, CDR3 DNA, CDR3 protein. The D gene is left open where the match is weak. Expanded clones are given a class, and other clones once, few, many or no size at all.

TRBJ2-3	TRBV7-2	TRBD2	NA	TGTGCCAGCAGCCCAAGGACTAGCGGGAGTCTCAATACGCAGTATTTT	CASSPRTSGSLNTQYF
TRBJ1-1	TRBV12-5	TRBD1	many	TGTGCTAGTGGTCGAGCGACAGGGGTAGTTACTGAAGCTTTCTTT	CASGRATGVVTEAFF
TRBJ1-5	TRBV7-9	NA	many	TGTGCCAGCAGCTTGTGGGTGTCGGGGTCCAATCAGCCCCAGCATTTT	CASSLWVSGSNQPQHF
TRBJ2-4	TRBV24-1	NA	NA	TGTGCCACCAGTGATACCCGCGAGAGAGGGAGCATTCAGTACTTC	CATSDTRERGSIQYF
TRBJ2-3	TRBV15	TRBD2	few	TGTGCCACCAGCAGAGATACCCTAGCGGGGAGCACAGATACGCAGTATTTT	CATSRDTLAGSTDTQYF
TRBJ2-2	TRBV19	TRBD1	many	TGTGCCAGTAGTATGCGGACAGGGCGGGACGGGGAGCTGTTTTTT	CASSMRTGRDGELFF
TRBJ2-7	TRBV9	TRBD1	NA	TGTGCCAGCAGCGTAGAGCAGGGGGCTTACTACGAGCAGTACTTC	CASSVEQGAYYEQYF
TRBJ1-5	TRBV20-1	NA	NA	TGCAGTGCTAGACCATCCGGACAAAAAACCAATCAGCCCCAGCATTTT	CSARPSGQKTNQPQHF
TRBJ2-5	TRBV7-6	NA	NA	TGTGCCAGCAGCTTAGGGCAGCAGGAGACCAAGTACTTC	CASSLGQQETKYF
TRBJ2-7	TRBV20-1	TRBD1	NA	TGCAGTGCTAGCAGGTACGGGACAGGGGGCTACGAGCAGTACTTC	CSASRYGTGGYEQYF
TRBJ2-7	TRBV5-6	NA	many	TGTGCCAGCAATCCCGGGCTGAGGAGGGAGCAGTACTTC	CASNPGLRREQYF
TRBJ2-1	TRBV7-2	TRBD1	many	TGTGCCAGCAGTCGCAGGGGGCCCGGGAAAAATGAGCAGTTCTTC	CASSRRGPGKNEQFF
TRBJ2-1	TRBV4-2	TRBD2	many	TGTGCCAGCAGCCAAGAACCTAGCGGGAGTCCCTACAATGAGCAGTTCTTC	CASSQEPSGSPYNEQFF
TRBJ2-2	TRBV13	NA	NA	TGTGCCAGCAGCTTTCCCTCGCGCGGGGAGCTGTTTTTT	CASSFPSRGELFF
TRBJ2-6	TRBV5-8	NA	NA	TGTGCCAGCCGCAGGAAATCTGGGGCCAACGTCCTGACTTTC	CASRRKSGANVLTF
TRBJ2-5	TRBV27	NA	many	TGTGCCAGCAGTTTATCAGGGGGAGTTACCCAGTACTTC	CASSLSGGVTQYF
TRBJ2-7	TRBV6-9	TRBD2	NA	TGTGCCAGCAGTTTCGCTAGCGGGGGAAACCAGGTCTACGAGCAGTACTTC	CASSFASGGNQVYEQYF
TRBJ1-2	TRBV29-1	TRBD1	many	TGCAGCGTTCGCCGACAGGGGGGACCCTTAGGCTATGGCTACACCTTC	CSVRRQGGPLGYGYTF
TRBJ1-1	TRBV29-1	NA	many	TGCAGCGTGGACTCTCCGGGACAGAACACTGAAGCTTTCTTT	CSVDSPGQNTEAFF
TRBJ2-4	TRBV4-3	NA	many	TGCGCCAGCAGCCAAGTTAACAGAGACCCCACCCAGTACTTC	CASSQVNRDPTQYF
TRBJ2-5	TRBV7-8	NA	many	TGTGCCAGCAGTGAGAATTGGGAGACCCAGTACTTC	CASSENWETQYF
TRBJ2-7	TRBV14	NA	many	TGTGCCAGCAGCCAAGATTGGAACGAGCAGTACTTC	CASSQDWNEQYF
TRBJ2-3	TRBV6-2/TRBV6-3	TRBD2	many	TGTGCCAGCAGTTACGGGGGGGGAACTAGCACAGATACGCAGTATTTT	CASSYGGGTSTDTQYF
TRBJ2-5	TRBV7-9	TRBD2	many	TGTGCCAGCAGCTTTATCGGGAGGGCCGTCCAAGAGACCCAGTACTTC	CASSFIGRAVQETQYF
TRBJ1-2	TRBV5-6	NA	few	TGTGCCAGCAGCTTGCAGTCCAGGGTTCGTGGCTACACCTTC	CASSLQSRVRGYTF
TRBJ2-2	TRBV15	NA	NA	TGTGCCACCAGCTCCGGGAATGCGGCCGGGGTGCTGTTTTTT	CATSSGNAAGVLFF
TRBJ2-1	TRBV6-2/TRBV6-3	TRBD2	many	TGTGCCAGCAGCCAGACTAGCGGGAGTCACACTGAGCAGTTCTTC	CASSQTSGSHTEQFF
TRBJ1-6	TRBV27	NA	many	TGTGCCAGCAGATTCTCAGAAAATTCACCCCTCCACTTT	CASRFSENSPLHF
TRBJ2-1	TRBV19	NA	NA	TGTGTAAGTAGCCATAGATGGGACGAGCAGTTCTTC	CVSSHRWDEQFF
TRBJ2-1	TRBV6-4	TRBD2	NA	TGTGCCAGCAGTGAAGCGGGAGGGCCTGAGCAGTTCTTC	CASSEAGGPEQFF
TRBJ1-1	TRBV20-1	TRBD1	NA	TGCAGTGCTAGAGGTCGACAGGGGTTGAGCACTGAAGCTTTCTTT	CSARGRQGLSTEAFF
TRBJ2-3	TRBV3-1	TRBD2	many	TGTGCCAGCAGCCATTCCAGGACTAGCGCCAGCACAGATACGCAGTATTTT	CASSHSRTSASTDTQYF
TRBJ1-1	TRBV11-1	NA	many	TGTGCCAGCAGCTTAAGATGGGGGATGAACACTGAAGCTTTCTTT	CASSLRWGMNTEAFF
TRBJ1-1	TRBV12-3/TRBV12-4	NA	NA	TGTGCCAGCAGTGGTCACGGACAGAATATTATGAACACTGAAGCTTTCTTT	CASSGHGQNIMNTEAFF
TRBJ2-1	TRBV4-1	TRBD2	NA	TGCGCCAGCAGCCCCTTTACTAGCGGGACCAACAATGGGCAGTTCTTC	CASSPFTSGTNNGQFF
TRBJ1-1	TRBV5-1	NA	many	TGCGCCAGCAGCTTGGGGGAAGGGAGTACTGAAGCTTTCTTT	CASSLGEGSTEAFF
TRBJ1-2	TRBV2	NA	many	TGTGCCAGCAGTCCACGGACAGTCCCCAGAGGTGGCTACACCTTC	CASSPRTVPRGGYTF
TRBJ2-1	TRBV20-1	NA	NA	TGCAGTGCTAGACAGGGAGGATACAATGAGCAGTTCTTC	CSARQGGYNEQFF
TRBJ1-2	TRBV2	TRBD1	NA	TGTGCCAGCAGTTTCATCCGGACAGGGGTCATGGACTATGGCTACAACTTC	CASSFIRTGVMDYGYNF
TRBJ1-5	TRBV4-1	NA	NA	TGCGCCAGCAGCCTTGAGTATAGCAATCAGCCCCAGCGTTTT	CASSLEYSNQPQRF
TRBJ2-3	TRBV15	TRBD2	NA	TGTGCCACAAGCAGCCGACTAGCGGGGAGGTCAGATACGCAGTATTTT	CATSSRLAGRSDTQYF
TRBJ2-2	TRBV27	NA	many	TGTGCCAGCAGTTTGACGGGAACAACCGGGGAGCTGTTTTTT	CASSLTGTTGELFF
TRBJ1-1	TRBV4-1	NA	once	TGCGCCAGCAGCCAAGAGGGCACCAACACTGAAGCTTTCTTT	CASSQEGTNTEAFF
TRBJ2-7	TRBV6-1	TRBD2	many	TGTGCCAGCAGTGAATTGACTAGCCTCCTCTACGAGCAGTACTTC	CASSELTSLLYEQYF
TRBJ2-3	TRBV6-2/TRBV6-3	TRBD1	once	TGTGCCAGCAGACCCCAGGGGGTTCCAGATACGCAGTATTTT	CASRPQGVPDTQYF
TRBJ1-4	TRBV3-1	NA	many	TGTGCCAGCAGCCCCATAAAGGAAAAACTGTTTTTT	CASSPIKEKLFF
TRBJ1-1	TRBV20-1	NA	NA	TGCAGTGCATTGGACGGGGGTCGTCGGGCTTTCTTT	CSALDGGRRAFF
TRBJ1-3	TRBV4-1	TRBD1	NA	TGCGCCGGCAGCCAACACCGGGACAGCAACTCTGGAAACACCATATATTTT	CAGSQHRDSNSGNTIYF